This T cell receptor (beta chain) was captured by sequencing in a study of cytomegalovirus exposure and HLA in healthy donors. In the study overall: In a previous analysis, about 100 million unique TCR beta sequences were found from 170 million or so T cells.

The J segment lost 3 bases and the V segment lost 8 bases, leaving 6 bases of the junction unmatched. CDR3 length: 14 amino acids. Germline V gene data show CDR1 as MNHNS and CDR2 as SASEGT. This cohort consisted of healthy bone marrow donors. Primers included in the PCR were 60 Vbeta and 13 Jbeta primers. Profiling relied on immunoSEQ multiplex PCR, and the TCRdb table lists in-frame clones only, not all of them. Of 150,000 to 200,000 clones listed, 62% are singletons. The J gene is TRBJ2-3, the V gene TRBV6-1; 9 bases agree with TRBD2. The sequence was obtained from a man in his forties in good health and CMV-seronegative. Sequencing used PBMCs. The CDR3 DNA is TGTGCCAGCGTTAGGGGACTAGCAACAGATACGCAGTATTTT. Residues: CASVRGLATDTQYF.